Each of the 5 T cell receptor beta chains below was sequenced from the same sample in a study of blood T cell repertoires in COVID-19. The method was immunoSEQ multiplex PCR; TCRdb's version includes in-frame clones alone and lacks a portion of them. The profile shows around 170,000 clones, around 72% of them singletons. Sequences were obtained from peripheral blood. The origin of the receptors is a woman at least 80 years old with acute or convalescent COVID-19.

Comments on this clone: The sample has other DNA sequences that encode this CDR3 too. This rearrangement joins TRBV18 to TRBJ2-7, with 7 bases aligning to TRBD2. CDR1 and CDR2 from the germline V gene are KGHSH and LQKENI. This CDR3 comprises 14 residues. V shed 0 bases and J 2 bases; nucleotides not matched to a gene: 1. The CDR3 DNA reads TGTGCCAGCTCACCACCGGGAGGGCCCTACGAGCAGTACTTC. This codes for CASSPPGGPYEQYF.

The rearrangement links TRBV18 to TRBJ2-5; D is perhaps TRBD2 (5 bases). This CDR3 comprises 14 residues. V was pared by 1 base and J by 5 bases, with 11 bases between. In germline, CDR1 is KGHSH, CDR2 LQKENI. The CDR3 DNA reads as TGTGCCAGCTCACCACAGGGAGCCTGGGAGACCCAGTACTTC. Residues: CASSPQGAWETQYF.

This sequence joins TRBV28 and TRBJ2-5; D might be TRBD2 (5 bases). Germline values: CDR1 MDHEN, CDR2 SYDVKM. The CDR3 has 12 amino acids. V was pared by 5 bases and J by 1 base, with 5 bases between. The CDR3 DNA follows: TGTGCCAGCAGTGGGAGCCAAGAGACCCAGTACTTC. Its translation: CASSGSQETQYF.

The chain recombines TRBV5-1 with TRBJ2-3, with D tentatively TRBD2 (6 bases). Trimming pared 2 bases from V and 0 bases from J, leaving 25 bases between. This CDR3 has 20 residues. Germline V gene sequence: CDR1 SGHRS, CDR2 YFSETQ. CDR3 amino acids: CASSLFGNPSGLRSTDTQYF. Here the CDR3 DNA reads TGCGCCAGCAGCTTATTTGGTAACCCCTCGGGACTCCGTAGCACAGATACGCAGTATTTT.

V gene TRBV18 combines with J gene TRBJ2-3, with a possible D match to TRBD2 (6 bases). The CDR3 runs 16 residues. Trimming took off 5 bases at V and 1 base at J, with 16 bases between the two ends. The germline CDR1 and CDR2 sequences are KGHSH and LQKENI. The CDR3 reads CASSGFGGGGTDTQYF. The CDR3 coding sequence is TGTGCCAGCTCAGGGTTCGGTGGAGGGGGCACAGATACGCAGTATTTT.